The 26 T cell receptor beta chains presented below share a single source sample, sequenced in a study of T-cell memory formation after mild COVID-19. TCRdb reprocessed the 5' RACE reads via MiXCR and lists one record per CDR3 protein. The table includes hundreds of thousands of distinct CDR3 sequences, under 30% detected once. Material: PBMCs or a T cell subset sorted from them (not recorded which). The source is an adult woman who had mild COVID-19 (a few samples of this study predate the infection). Cell type and time point are not known.

In its sample, this clonotype was seen a few times. V is TRBV7-6 and J is TRBJ2-5; D not certain. Trimming stripped 3 bases from V and 7 bases from J, with 6 bases between. Per the germline V gene, CDR1 is SGHVS and CDR2 is FNYEAQ. The CDR3 has 11 amino acids. The CDR3 DNA follows: TGTGCCAGCAGCTTGACCCCGACCCAGTACTTC. It translates to CASSLTPTQYF.

The sample holds many counts of this clonotype. The chain has TRBV7-9 and TRBJ2-1; D gene uncertain. Trimming shortened V by 5 bases and J by 0 bases, and 2 bases separated the two germline ends. This CDR3 contains 12 residues. Germline lookup yields CDR1 SEHNR and CDR2 FQNEAQ (reference sequence). This CDR3 is CASSPSYNEQFF. The CDR3 region has the DNA TGTGCCAGCAGCCCCTCCTACAATGAGCAGTTCTTC.

The V and J genes are TRBV16 and TRBJ2-1; D not resolved. The germline CDR1 and CDR2 sequences are KGHSY and FQNENV. Trimming removed 1 base from V and 10 bases from J, with 8 bases in between. CDR3 length: 12 amino acids. The CDR3 coding sequence is TGTGCCAGCAGCCAATTACGGGCCGAGCAGTTCTTC. Protein: CASSQLRAEQFF.

This clonotype was seen more than once but under ten times. The chain uses TRBV12-3 or TRBV12-4 and TRBJ2-1, with 9 bases lining up with TRBD1. V was clipped by 2 bases and J by 3 bases; unmatched bases: 17. This CDR3 contains 20 residues. The CDR3 DNA reads TGTGCCAGCAGTTTACCCGTTTACAGGGGGCGCCTAGTATTCTACAATGAGCAGTTCTTC. Its protein is CASSLPVYRGRLVFYNEQFF.

The chain couples TRBV3-1 to TRBJ2-4; TRBD2 might be the D (6 bases). This CDR3 is built from 15 residues. Trimming shortened V by 0 bases and J by 8 bases, and 14 bases separated the two germline ends. From germline, CDR1 is LGHDT and CDR2 YNNKEL (reference sequence). CDR3 in amino acids: CASSQESGGKHIQYF. The CDR3 nucleotides read TGTGCCAGCAGCCAAGAGTCGGGCGGGAAGCACATTCAGTACTTC.

V gene TRBV5-1 combines with J gene TRBJ2-5; D uncertain. Germline CDR1 and CDR2: SGHRS and YFSETQ. Between the trimmed V and J ends, which lost 5 bases and 5 bases, there was a span of 10 bases. The CDR3 is 12 amino acids. DNA for the CDR3: TGCGCCAGCAGAAAGAACGAGGAGACCCAGTACTTC. It yields the protein CASRKNEETQYF.

This clonotype has a handful of counts. The chain uses TRBV7-8 and TRBJ2-5; 8 nucleotides match TRBD1. The CDR3 consists of 15 residues. J lost 5 bases, V lost 5 bases, and 10 bases had no gene match. Germline V gene lookup returns CDR1 SGHVS and CDR2 FQNEAQ. The CDR3 sequence is CASSGRTGIGETQYF. The DNA of the CDR3 is TGTGCCAGCAGCGGGCGGACAGGGATCGGGGAGACCCAGTACTTC.

This clonotype was detected a few times. This rearrangement joins TRBV12-3 or TRBV12-4 to TRBJ2-3; 9 bases align to TRBD2. The V and J ends lost 7 bases and 4 bases, in that order; junction bases with no gene match: 9. This CDR3 contains 15 residues. CDR3 nucleotides: TGTGCCAGCACCCCAGGGCTAGCGGGACCAGATACGCAGTATTTT. Translated: CASTPGLAGPDTQYF.

This clonotype was observed a few times. The genes are TRBV6-2 or TRBV6-3 and TRBJ2-7; 11 bases agree with TRBD2. The germline V gene has CDR1 MNHEY and CDR2 SVGEGT. J lost 1 base, V lost 2 bases, and 7 bases had no gene match. The CDR3 totals 17 residues. The CDR3 spells CASSYSTSGRSSYEQYF. For the CDR3, the DNA is TGTGCCAGCAGTTACAGTACTAGCGGGAGATCATCCTACGAGCAGTACTTC.

This clonotype was seen a handful of times. The chain is built from TRBV4-2 and TRBJ2-7; 7 nucleotides line up with TRBD2. Germline V gives CDR1 LGHNA, CDR2 YNFKEQ. V shed 1 base and J 4 bases; nucleotides not matched to a gene: 7. The CDR3 consists of 15 residues. CDR3 residues: CASSQVSASGYEQYF. CDR3 in DNA: TGTGCCAGCAGCCAAGTTTCAGCTAGCGGATACGAGCAGTACTTC.

This clonotype was detected only a few times. This chain connects TRBV10-3 to TRBJ1-2; D remains unclear. Germline CDR1 is ENHRY and CDR2 is SYGVKD. V was trimmed by 11 bases and J by 0 bases, leaving 13 bases between them. The CDR3 is 13 amino acids. The CDR3 bases are TGTGCCTTCGCCCCGCAGACTAACTATGGCTACACCTTC. This sequence encodes CAFAPQTNYGYTF.

The CDR3 region has the DNA TGTGCCAGCAGCTTCTGGGACAACTCCTACGAGCAGTACTTC. The encoded protein is CASSFWDNSYEQYF. This chain joins TRBV5-5 and TRBJ2-7; tentative D call: TRBD1 (6 bases). V gave up 2 bases and J gave up 0 bases, with 9 bases separating them. The CDR3 has 14 amino acids. The germline V gene has CDR1 SGHKS and CDR2 YYEKEE (reference sequence).

This chain uses TRBV30 with TRBJ1-1, with no clear D. The germline CDR1 and CDR2 sequences are GTSNPN and SVGIG (reference sequence). The CDR3 totals 16 residues. The V gene lost 0 bases and the J gene lost 5 bases, with 19 bases spanning the gap. This CDR3 reads CAWSVLLKGFLTEAFF. DNA of the CDR3: TGTGCCTGGAGTGTACTACTTAAGGGATTTTTAACTGAAGCTTTCTTT.

The chain employs TRBV5-1 and TRBJ1-1, with TRBD1 matching over 9 bases. Germline V lookup: CDR1 SGHRS, CDR2 YFSETQ. V was clipped by 0 bases and J by 5 bases; unmatched bases: 5. This CDR3 is 15 amino acids long. The CDR3 spells CASSLGDRVTTEAFF. The CDR3 DNA reads TGCGCCAGCAGCTTGGGGGACAGGGTGACTACTGAAGCTTTCTTT. Variable domain in full (rest from reference TRBV5-1 and TRBJ1-1): KAGVTQTPRYLIKTRGQQVTLSCSPISGHRSVSWYQQTPGQGLQFLFEYFSETQRNKGNFPGRFSGRQFSNSRSEMNVSTLELGDSALYLCASSLGDRVTTEAFFGQGTRLTVV.

The chain has TRBV9 and TRBJ1-5; D gene ambiguous. V was trimmed by 2 bases and J by 9 bases, leaving 9 bases between them. The CDR3 totals 12 residues. Germline values: CDR1 SGDLS, CDR2 YYNGEE. The DNA of the CDR3 is TGTGCCAGCAGCGTCCTTGGTGGGCCCCAGCATTTT. Its protein product is CASSVLGGPQHF.

V usage is TRBV4-1 and J usage is TRBJ2-6; D is unresolved. The CDR3 runs 15 residues. The V end lost 4 bases, the J end lost 6 bases, and 13 bases lay between the germline ends. Per germline, CDR1 MGHRA and CDR2 YSYEKL. CDR3 DNA sequence: TGCGCCAGCAGCCGAGGCTCTCTGGAGGCCAACGTCCTGACTTTC. This codes for CASSRGSLEANVLTF.

This clonotype has just a few counts. The chain recombines TRBV9 with TRBJ1-2, with D possibly TRBD1 on 6 matching bases. The germline gives CDR1 SGDLS, CDR2 YYNGEE. The CDR3 runs to 14 residues. Trimming pared 0 bases from V and 4 bases from J, leaving 10 bases between. CDR3 in DNA: TGTGCCAGCAGCGTAGTAGAAGGGGGCTATGGCTACACCTTC. Amino acid sequence: CASSVVEGGYGYTF.

In this sample, this clonotype turned up a few times. The V and J genes are TRBV2 and TRBJ1-6; a possible D gene is TRBD1 (6 bases). This CDR3 comprises 14 residues. Looked up from germline, CDR1 is SNHLY and CDR2 is FYNNEI. V lost 5 bases and J lost 7, with 12 bases in between. CDR3 sequence (DNA): TGTGCCAGCAGTTTCGGAGGGGGGAATTCACCCCTCCACTTT. It is translated as CASSFGGGNSPLHF. Together with reference TRBV2 and TRBJ1-6, the CDR3 gives the full variable domain: EPEVTQTPSHQVTQMGQEVILRCVPISNHLYFYWYRQILGQKVEFLVSFYNNEISEKSEIFDDQFSVERPDGSNFTLKIRSTKLEDSAMYFCASSFGGGNSPLHFGNGTRLTVT.

The chain couples TRBV2 to TRBJ2-7; a possible D gene is TRBD1 (6 bases). This CDR3 has 14 amino acids. V was trimmed by 6 bases and J by 3 bases, leaving 15 bases between them. CDR1 SNHLY and CDR2 FYNNEI come from the germline V gene. CDR3 coding DNA: TGTGCCAGCAGGGACAGAGAGCCTTTCTACGAGCAGTACTTC. As protein: CASRDREPFYEQYF.

This clonotype was seen a handful of times. The chain uses TRBV7-9 and TRBJ2-1, with TRBD2 identical over 9 bases. Germline CDR1 and CDR2: SEHNR and FQNEAQ (reference sequence). J gave up 8 bases and V 4 bases, and 18 bases lay outside the gene matches. This CDR3 is built from 18 residues. The CDR3 region is CASSSLGGGSGSMDEQFF. The CDR3 nucleotides are TGTGCCAGCAGCTCCCTGGGTGGGGGTAGCGGGAGTATGGATGAGCAGTTCTTC.

V is TRBV4-1 and J is TRBJ1-2; D remains unclear. Germline V lookup: CDR1 MGHRA, CDR2 YSYEKL. Trimming cost V 2 bases and J 1 base, with 11 bases left between them. The CDR3 spans 15 residues. The CDR3 here is CASSQPRGDNYGYTF. For the CDR3, the DNA is TGCGCCAGCAGCCAACCCCGAGGAGATAACTATGGCTACACCTTC.

A few counts support this clonotype. V and J are TRBV7-9 and TRBJ1-2; D not certain. This CDR3 has 15 residues. Trimming cost V 1 base and J 2 bases, with 11 bases left between them. Germline V gene data show CDR1 as SEHNR and CDR2 as FQNEAQ (reference sequence). The CDR3 bases are TGTGCCAGCAGCTTAGAGGTGACAATCAACTATGGCTACACCTTC. It translates to CASSLEVTINYGYTF.

This clonotype has a handful of counts. The chain recombines TRBV20-1 with TRBJ2-7; 8 bases agree with TRBD1. The CDR3 has 14 residues. Trimming cost V 3 bases and J 2 bases; bases outside gene matches: 6. The germline V gene has CDR1 DFQATT and CDR2 SNEGSKA (reference sequence). CDR3 protein: CSARNRGSTYEQYF. DNA of the CDR3: TGCAGTGCTAGGAACAGGGGGTCCACCTACGAGCAGTACTTC.

This clonotype occurred a few times. The rearrangement joins TRBV5-6 to TRBJ1-2; possible D gene TRBD1, 5 bases. V was pared by 0 bases and J by 3 bases, with 12 bases between. Germline V lookup: CDR1 SGHDT, CDR2 YYEEEE. This CDR3 region has 15 residues. In DNA, the CDR3 is TGTGCCAGCAGCTTGGAGGCAGGGTACGACTATGGCTACACCTTC. The encoded protein is CASSLEAGYDYGYTF.

This clonotype appeared a few times. This chain links TRBV7-8 with TRBJ1-3; D is unresolved. V was trimmed by 1 base and J by 2 bases, leaving 6 bases between them. CDR3 length: 14 amino acids. Germline V gene lookup returns CDR1 SGHVS and CDR2 FQNEAQ. CDR3 in DNA: TGTGCCAGCAGCTTAGTGGGTACTGGAAACACCATATATTTT. The encoded protein is CASSLVGTGNTIYF.

This sequence joins TRBV24-1 and TRBJ1-2, with D maybe TRBD1 (5 bases). Germline values: CDR1 KGHDR, CDR2 SFDVKD. V was clipped by 2 bases and J by 5 bases, with 20 bases between them. The CDR3 extends over 17 amino acids. The CDR3 coding sequence is TGTGCCACCAGTGATTCCTCGGGACCCACCAATTGGTATGGCTACACCTTC. This codes for CATSDSSGPTNWYGYTF.